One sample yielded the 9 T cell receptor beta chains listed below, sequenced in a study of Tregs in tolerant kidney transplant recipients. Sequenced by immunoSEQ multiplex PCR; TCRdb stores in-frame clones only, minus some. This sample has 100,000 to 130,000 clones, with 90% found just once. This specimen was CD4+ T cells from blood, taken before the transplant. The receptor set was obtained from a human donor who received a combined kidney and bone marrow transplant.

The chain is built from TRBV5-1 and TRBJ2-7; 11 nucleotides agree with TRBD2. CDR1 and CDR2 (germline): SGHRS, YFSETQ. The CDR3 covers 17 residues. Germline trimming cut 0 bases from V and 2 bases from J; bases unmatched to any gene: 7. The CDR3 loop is CASSLAGLAGATYEQYF. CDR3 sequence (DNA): TGCGCCAGCAGCTTGGCCGGACTAGCGGGCGCAACCTACGAGCAGTACTTC.

The CDR3 DNA reads TGTGCCAGCCTATTGGACAGGGGGCTTGGGGCTGAAGCTTTCTTT. Amino acids: CASLLDRGLGAEAFF. The chain joins TRBV2 to TRBJ1-1; 11 nucleotides line up with TRBD1. Germline lookup yields CDR1 SNHLY and CDR2 FYNNEI. The CDR3 is made up of 15 amino acids. V lost 8 bases, J lost 6 bases, and 11 bases stayed unmatched. The full variable domain, with the rest looked up from reference TRBV2 and TRBJ1-1, is EPEVTQTPSHQVTQMGQEVILRCVPISNHLYFYWYRQILGQKVEFLVSFYNNEISEKSEIFDDQFSVERPDGSNFTLKIRSTKLEDSAMYFCASLLDRGLGAEAFFGQGTRLTVV.

The CDR3, as DNA: TGTGCCAGCGGAGGGACAGAGAACACCGGGGAGCTGTTTTTT. It yields the protein CASGGTENTGELFF. V usage is TRBV6-1 and J usage is TRBJ2-2; D is perhaps TRBD1 (7 bases). CDR1 MNHNS and CDR2 SASEGT come from the germline V gene. V was clipped by 8 bases and J by 1 base, with 11 bases between them. The CDR3 totals 14 residues.

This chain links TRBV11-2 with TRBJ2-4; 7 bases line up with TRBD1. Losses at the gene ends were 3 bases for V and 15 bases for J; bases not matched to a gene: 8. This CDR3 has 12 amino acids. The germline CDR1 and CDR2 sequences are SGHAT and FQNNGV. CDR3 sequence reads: CASSFPDRVPYF. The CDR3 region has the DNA TGTGCCAGCAGCTTCCCCGACAGGGTCCCGTACTTC. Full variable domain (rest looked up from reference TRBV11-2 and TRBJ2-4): EAGVAQSPRYKIIEKRQSVAFWCNPISGHATLYWYQQILGQGPKLLIQFQNNGVVDDSQLPKDRFSAERLKGVDSTLKIQPAKLEDSAVYLCASSFPDRVPYFGAGTRLSVL.

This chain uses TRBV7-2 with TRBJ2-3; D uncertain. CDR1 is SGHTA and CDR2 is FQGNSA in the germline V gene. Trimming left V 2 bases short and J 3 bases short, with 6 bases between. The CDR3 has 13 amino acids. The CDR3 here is CASSLTGTDTQYF. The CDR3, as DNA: TGTGCCAGCAGCTTAACGGGTACAGATACGCAGTATTTT.

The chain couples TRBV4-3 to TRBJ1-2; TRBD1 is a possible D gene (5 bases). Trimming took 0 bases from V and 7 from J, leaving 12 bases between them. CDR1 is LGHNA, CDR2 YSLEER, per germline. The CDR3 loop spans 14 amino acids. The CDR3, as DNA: TGCGCCAGCAGCCAAGATACACAGGTCGGTGGCTACACCTTC. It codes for CASSQDTQVGGYTF.

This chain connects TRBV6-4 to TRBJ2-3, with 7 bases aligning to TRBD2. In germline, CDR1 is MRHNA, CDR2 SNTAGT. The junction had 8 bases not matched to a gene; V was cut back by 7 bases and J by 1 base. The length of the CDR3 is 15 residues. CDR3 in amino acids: CASTDSRGGTDTQYF. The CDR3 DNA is TGTGCCAGCACCGACTCCCGGGGGGGCACAGATACGCAGTATTTT.

The CDR3 DNA reads TGTGCCAGCAGTCGACAGGGGGCCACTGAAGCTTTCTTT. Translation: CASSRQGATEAFF. The chain joins TRBV6-5 to TRBJ1-1, with 10 bases that match TRBD1. V was pared by 5 bases and J by 4 bases, with 1 base of the junction left unmatched. This CDR3 is 13 amino acids long. Germline lookup yields CDR1 MNHEY and CDR2 SVGAGI.

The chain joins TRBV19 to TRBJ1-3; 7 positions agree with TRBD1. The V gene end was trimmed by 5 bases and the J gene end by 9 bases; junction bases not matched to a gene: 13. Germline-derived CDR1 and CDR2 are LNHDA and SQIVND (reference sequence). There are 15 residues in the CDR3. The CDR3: CASSGPGRGESTIYF. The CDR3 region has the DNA TGTGCCAGTAGTGGACCCGGCAGGGGGGAAAGCACCATATATTTT.